The rows below give T cell receptor beta chains drawn from one sample of a study of T-cell memory formation after mild COVID-19. TCRdb reprocessed the 5' RACE reads via MiXCR and lists one record per CDR3 protein. The sample lists hundreds of thousands of distinct CDR3 sequences, roughly a fifth occurring once. Sequencing was done on a sample of PBMCs or a T cell subset sorted from them (not recorded which). The receptors shown here come from a man aged 18 to 29 who had mild COVID-19 (a few samples of this study predate the infection). Cell type and time point are not known. The CDR3 runs from the conserved cysteine through the conserved F or W. A D gene is named only where the DNA matches it firmly. Size tells how often a clone was seen (once, few, many) or the class of an expanded clone, and some rows leave it out.

j_call: TRBJ1-1; clone_size: few; v_call: TRBV4-3; d_call: .; cdr3_nt: TGCGCCAGCAGCCAAGTGGGTGGACAGAACACTGAAGCTTTCTTT; cdr3_aa: CASSQVGGQNTEAFF
j_call: TRBJ2-3; clone_size: .; v_call: TRBV27; d_call: TRBD2; cdr3_nt: TGTGCCAGCAGTTTATTTGGTGGACTAGTCGGCACAGATACGCAGTATTTT; cdr3_aa: CASSLFGGLVGTDTQYF
j_call: TRBJ2-2; clone_size: .; v_call: TRBV12-3/TRBV12-4; d_call: .; cdr3_nt: TGTGCCAGCAGACCCCCGGTTAACACCGGGGAGCTGTTTTTT; cdr3_aa: CASRPPVNTGELFF
j_call: TRBJ2-1; clone_size: few; v_call: TRBV7-2; d_call: .; cdr3_nt: TGTGCCAGCAGCCCGAAAACGAGTCTCCTTAATGAGCAGTTCTTC; cdr3_aa: CASSPKTSLLNEQFF
j_call: TRBJ2-1; clone_size: .; v_call: TRBV4-3; d_call: TRBD2; cdr3_nt: TGCGCCAGCAGCCAAGCGGGGGGGCCTTTTGAGCAGTTCTTC; cdr3_aa: CASSQAGGPFEQFF
j_call: TRBJ2-7; clone_size: few; v_call: TRBV4-1; d_call: TRBD1; cdr3_nt: TGCGCCAGCAGCCTTACGACGTTCGGGACAGGGTTCTACGAGCAGTACTTC; cdr3_aa: CASSLTTFGTGFYEQYF
j_call: TRBJ2-3; clone_size: few; v_call: TRBV20-1; d_call: .; cdr3_nt: TGCAGTGCTGCCAGCTACGCGGGGGATACGCAGTATTTT; cdr3_aa: CSAASYAGDTQYF
j_call: TRBJ2-3; clone_size: .; v_call: TRBV6-5; d_call: .; cdr3_nt: TGTGCCAGCAGTTACTCAGGCGTAGGGCTCCTTCCCAATACGCAGTATTTT; cdr3_aa: CASSYSGVGLLPNTQYF
j_call: TRBJ2-1; clone_size: .; v_call: TRBV7-9; d_call: TRBD1; cdr3_nt: TGTGCCAGCAGCTTAGGAACTACAGGGGATAATGAGCAGTTCTTC; cdr3_aa: CASSLGTTGDNEQFF
j_call: TRBJ2-3; clone_size: few; v_call: TRBV7-2; d_call: TRBD1; cdr3_nt: TGTGCCAGCAGCCTCAGACAGGGGTCGACAGATACGCAGTATTTT; cdr3_aa: CASSLRQGSTDTQYF